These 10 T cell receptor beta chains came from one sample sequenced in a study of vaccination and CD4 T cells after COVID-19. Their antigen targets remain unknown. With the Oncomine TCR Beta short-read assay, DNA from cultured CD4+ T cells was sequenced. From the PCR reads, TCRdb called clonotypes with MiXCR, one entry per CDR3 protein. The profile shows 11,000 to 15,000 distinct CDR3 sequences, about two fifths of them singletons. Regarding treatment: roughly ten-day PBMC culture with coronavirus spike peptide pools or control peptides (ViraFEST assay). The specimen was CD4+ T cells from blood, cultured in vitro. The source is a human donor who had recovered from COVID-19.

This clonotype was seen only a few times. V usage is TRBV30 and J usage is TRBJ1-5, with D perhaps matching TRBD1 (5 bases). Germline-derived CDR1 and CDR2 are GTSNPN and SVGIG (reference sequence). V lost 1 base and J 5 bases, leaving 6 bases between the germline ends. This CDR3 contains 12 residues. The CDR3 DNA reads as TGTGCCTGGAGTGCAGGGTATCAGCCCCAGCATTTT. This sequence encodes CAWSAGYQPQHF. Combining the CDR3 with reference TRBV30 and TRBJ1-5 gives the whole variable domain SQTIHQWPATLVQPVGSPLSLECTVEGTSNPNLYWYRQAAGRGLQLLFYSVGIGQISSEVPQNLSASRPQDRQFILSSKKLLLSDSGFYLCAWSAGYQPQHFGDGTRLSIL.

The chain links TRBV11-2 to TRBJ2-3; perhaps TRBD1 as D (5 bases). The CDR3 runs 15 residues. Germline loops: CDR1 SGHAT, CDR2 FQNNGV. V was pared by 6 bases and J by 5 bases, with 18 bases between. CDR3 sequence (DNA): TGTGCCAGCAGGTCGTGGGGCAAGTCCCAAGATACGCAGTATTTT. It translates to CASRSWGKSQDTQYF.

CDR3 sequence reads: CSASGSSYEQYF. The CDR3 DNA reads TGCAGTGCTAGCGGGAGCTCCTACGAGCAGTACTTC. The rearrangement uses TRBV20-1 and TRBJ2-7; D is possibly TRBD2 (6 bases). V lost 3 bases, J lost 0 bases, and 6 bases lay in between. Germline loops: CDR1 DFQATT, CDR2 SNEGSKA (reference sequence). The CDR3 is 12 amino acids.

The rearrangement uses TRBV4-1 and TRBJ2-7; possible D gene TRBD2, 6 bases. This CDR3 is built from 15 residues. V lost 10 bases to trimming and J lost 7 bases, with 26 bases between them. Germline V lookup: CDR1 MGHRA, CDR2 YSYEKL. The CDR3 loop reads CATSGTPLALEEQYF. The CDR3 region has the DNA TGCGCCACATCCGGGACTCCCCTCGCTTTAGAAGAGCAGTACTTC.

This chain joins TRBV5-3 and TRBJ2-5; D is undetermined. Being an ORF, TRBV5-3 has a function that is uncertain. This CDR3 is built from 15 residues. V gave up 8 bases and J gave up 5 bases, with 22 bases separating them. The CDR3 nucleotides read TGTGCCAGCAGCAAAAGGCCTGGGCGTGGGGAGACCCAGTACTTC. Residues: CASSKRPGRGETQYF.

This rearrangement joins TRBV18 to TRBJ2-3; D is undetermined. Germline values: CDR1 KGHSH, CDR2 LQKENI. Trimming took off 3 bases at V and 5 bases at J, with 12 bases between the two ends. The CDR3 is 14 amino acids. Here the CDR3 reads CASSPKGFGDTQYF. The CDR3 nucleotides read TGTGCCAGCTCACCGAAGGGTTTTGGAGATACGCAGTATTTT.

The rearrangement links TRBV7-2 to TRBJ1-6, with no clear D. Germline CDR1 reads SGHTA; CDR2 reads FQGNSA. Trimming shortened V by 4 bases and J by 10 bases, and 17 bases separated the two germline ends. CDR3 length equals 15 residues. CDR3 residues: CASSYGTVIGSPLHF. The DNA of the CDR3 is TGTGCCAGCAGCTACGGAACCGTTATTGGGTCACCCCTCCACTTT.

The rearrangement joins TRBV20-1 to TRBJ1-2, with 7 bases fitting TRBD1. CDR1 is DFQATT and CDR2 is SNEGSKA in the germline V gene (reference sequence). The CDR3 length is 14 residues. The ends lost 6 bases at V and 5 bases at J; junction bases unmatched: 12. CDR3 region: CSALRQGLPYGYTF. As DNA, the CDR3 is TGCAGTGCCCTTCGACAGGGACTTCCTTATGGCTACACCTTC.

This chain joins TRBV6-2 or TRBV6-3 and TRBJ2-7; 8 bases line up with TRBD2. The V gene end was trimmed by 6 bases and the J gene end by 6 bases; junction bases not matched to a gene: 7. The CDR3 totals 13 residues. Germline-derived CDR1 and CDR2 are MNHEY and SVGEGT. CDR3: CASSNGGVREQYF. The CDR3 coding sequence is TGTGCCAGCAGCAACGGGGGGGTTCGCGAGCAGTACTTC.

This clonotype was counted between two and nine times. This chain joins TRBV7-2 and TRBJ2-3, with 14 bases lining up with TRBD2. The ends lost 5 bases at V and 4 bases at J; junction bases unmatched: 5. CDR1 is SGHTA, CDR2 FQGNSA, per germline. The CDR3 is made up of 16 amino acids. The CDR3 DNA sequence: TGTGCCAGCAGCCGCGGGACTAGCGGGAGCCCAGATACGCAGTATTTT. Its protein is CASSRGTSGSPDTQYF.